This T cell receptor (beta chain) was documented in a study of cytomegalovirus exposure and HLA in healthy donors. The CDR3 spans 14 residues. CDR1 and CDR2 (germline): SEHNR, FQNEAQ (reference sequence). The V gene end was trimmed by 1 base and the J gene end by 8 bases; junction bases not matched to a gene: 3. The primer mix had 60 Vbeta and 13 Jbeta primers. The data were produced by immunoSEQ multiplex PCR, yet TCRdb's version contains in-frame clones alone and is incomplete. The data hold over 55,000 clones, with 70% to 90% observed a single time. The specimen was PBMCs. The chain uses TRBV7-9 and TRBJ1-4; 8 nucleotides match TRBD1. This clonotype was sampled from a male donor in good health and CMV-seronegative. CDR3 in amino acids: CASSLGTGPEKLFF. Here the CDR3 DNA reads TGTGCCAGCAGCTTAGGGACAGGGCCCGAAAAACTGTTTTTT.